This T cell receptor (beta chain) was sequenced in a study of blood T cell repertoires in COVID-19. Trimming shortened V by 0 bases and J by 2 bases, and 10 bases separated the two germline ends. Germline V gene data show CDR1 as MNHEY and CDR2 as SVGAGI. CDR3 length: 15 residues. The authors' processing: Reference gene primer amplification yielded estimated nucleated cell counts. Assay used: immunoSEQ multiplex PCR; TCRdb lists only in-frame clones, some missing. V and J calls and clone size are as listed in that table; D and trimming were resolved from the DNA. The sample carries around 300,000 clones, around 86% recorded once.

Sequenced: peripheral blood. The chain carries TRBV6-5 and TRBJ1-1; D perhaps matches TRBD1 (6 bases). This TCR derives from a man in his fifties with active or convalescent COVID-19. The CDR3 protein is CASSYSGTPNTEAFF. DNA for the CDR3: TGTGCCAGCAGTTACTCCGGGACACCCAACACTGAAGCTTTCTTT.